In this sample, the clone carrying this T cell receptor (beta chain) turned up a few times. As yet, its antigen is unknown. The CDR3 is 12 amino acids. Germline CDR1 is MDHEN and CDR2 is SYDVKM. V lost 6 bases and J 6 bases, leaving 12 bases between the germline ends. These data come from a study of response to subunit inactivated influenza vaccine. TCRdb analysed the RT-PCR reads with MiXCR anew, one entry per CDR3 protein. The profile shows 600,000 to 700,000 distinct CDR3 sequences, 14% of them singletons. General study results and limits: There was a suggestion from the authors that each seasonal influenza vaccination recruits few new T cells.

The rearrangement joins TRBV28 to TRBJ2-7, with a possible D match to TRBD1 (6 bases). The sample in question was PBMCs from blood, obtained less than 15 days before vaccination. This receptor was obtained from a man aged 50-60 years who received an inactivated influenza vaccine. This chain's CDR3 is CASSNRVSEQYF. The CDR3 bases are TGTGCCAGCAGCAACAGGGTGAGCGAGCAGTACTTC.